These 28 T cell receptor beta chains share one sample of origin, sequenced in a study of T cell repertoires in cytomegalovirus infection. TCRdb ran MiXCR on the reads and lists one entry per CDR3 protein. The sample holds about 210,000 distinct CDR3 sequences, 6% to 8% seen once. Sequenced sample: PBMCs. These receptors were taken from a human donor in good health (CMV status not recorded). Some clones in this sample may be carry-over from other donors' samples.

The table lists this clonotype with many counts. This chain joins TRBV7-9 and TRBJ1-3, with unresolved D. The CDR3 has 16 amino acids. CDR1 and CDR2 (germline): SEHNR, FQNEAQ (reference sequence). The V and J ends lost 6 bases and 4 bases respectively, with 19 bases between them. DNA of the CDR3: TGTGCCAGCAGGCCGACGTTTCAGGTACCCGGAAACACCATATATTTT. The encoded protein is CASRPTFQVPGNTIYF.

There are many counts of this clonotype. CDR3 residues: CASSPSWVDDGREAFF. The CDR3 coding sequence is TGTGCCAGCAGCCCCTCCTGGGTGGACGACGGTCGAGAGGCTTTCTTT. This chain uses TRBV7-2 with TRBJ1-1; D remains unclear. The CDR3 totals 16 residues. V was trimmed by 5 bases and J by 11 bases, leaving 27 bases between them. Germline assignment: CDR1 SGHTA and CDR2 FQGNSA. Full variable domain (missing parts from reference TRBV7-2 and TRBJ1-1): GAGVSQSPSNKVTEKGKDVELRCDPISGHTALYWYRQSLGQGLEFLIYFQGNSAPDKSGLPSDRFSAERTGGSVSTLTIQRTQQEDSAVYLCASSPSWVDDGREAFFGQGTRLTVV.

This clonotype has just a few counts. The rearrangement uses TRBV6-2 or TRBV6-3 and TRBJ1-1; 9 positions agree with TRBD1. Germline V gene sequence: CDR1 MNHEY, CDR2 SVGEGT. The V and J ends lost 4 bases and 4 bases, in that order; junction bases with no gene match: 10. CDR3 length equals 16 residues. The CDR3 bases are TGTGCCAGCAGTTTTGGGACAGGGAGTCAGGGCACTGAAGCTTTCTTT. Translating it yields CASSFGTGSQGTEAFF.

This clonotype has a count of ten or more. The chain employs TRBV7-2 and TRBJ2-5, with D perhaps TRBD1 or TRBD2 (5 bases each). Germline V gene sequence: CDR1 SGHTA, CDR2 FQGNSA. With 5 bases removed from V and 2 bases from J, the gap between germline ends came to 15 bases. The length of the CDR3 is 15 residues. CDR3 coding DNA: TGTGCCAGCAGCGCACTGGGACGGATTCAAGAGACCCAGTACTTC. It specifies CASSALGRIQETQYF.

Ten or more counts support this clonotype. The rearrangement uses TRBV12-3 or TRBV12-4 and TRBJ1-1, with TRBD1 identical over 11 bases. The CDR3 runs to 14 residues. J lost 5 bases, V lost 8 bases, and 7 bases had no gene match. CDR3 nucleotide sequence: TGTGCCAGCTCTCGGACAGGGGGCCTTACTGAAGCTTTCTTT. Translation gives CASSRTGGLTEAFF.

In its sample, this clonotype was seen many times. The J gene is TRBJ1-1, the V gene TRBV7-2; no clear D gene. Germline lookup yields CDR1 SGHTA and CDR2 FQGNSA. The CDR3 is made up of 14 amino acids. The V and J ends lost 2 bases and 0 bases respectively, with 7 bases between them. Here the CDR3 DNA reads TGTGCCAGCAGCTTAACAGCATTGAACACTGAAGCTTTCTTT. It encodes CASSLTALNTEAFF.

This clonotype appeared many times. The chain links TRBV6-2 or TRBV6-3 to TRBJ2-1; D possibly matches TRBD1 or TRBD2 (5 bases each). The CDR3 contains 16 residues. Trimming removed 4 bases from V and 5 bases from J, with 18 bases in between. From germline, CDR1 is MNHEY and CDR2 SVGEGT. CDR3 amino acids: CASSSHWGRRNNEQFF. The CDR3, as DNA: TGTGCCAGCAGTTCCCATTGGGGACGGAGGAACAATGAGCAGTTCTTC.

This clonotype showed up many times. CDR3 nucleotides: TGTGCCAGCAGGCCCCAAACGGGGGCGGCGACTGAAGCTTTCTTT. Translation: CASRPQTGAATEAFF. V is TRBV7-9 and J is TRBJ1-1; D possibly corresponds to TRBD1 (6 bases). There are 15 residues in the CDR3. Between the trimmed V and J ends, which lost 6 bases and 5 bases, there was a span of 19 bases. Germline V gene sequence: CDR1 SEHNR, CDR2 FQNEAQ (reference sequence).

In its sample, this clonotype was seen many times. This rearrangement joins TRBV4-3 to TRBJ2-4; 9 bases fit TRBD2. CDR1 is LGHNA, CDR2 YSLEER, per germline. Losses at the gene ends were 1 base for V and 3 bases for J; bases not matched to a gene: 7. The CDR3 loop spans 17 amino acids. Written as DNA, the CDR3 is TGCGCCAGCAGCCAAGGATTGCTAGCGGGGCTCAAAAACATTCAGTACTTC. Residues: CASSQGLLAGLKNIQYF.

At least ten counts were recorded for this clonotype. This CDR3 reads CATSDAGTKDYEQYF. The CDR3 bases are TGTGCCACCAGTGATGCCGGGACAAAGGACTACGAGCAGTACTTC. The chain combines TRBV24-1 with TRBJ2-7, with D possibly being TRBD1 (6 bases). The CDR3 length is 15 residues. The germline V and J ends were trimmed by 3 bases and 3 bases, with 14 bases remaining between them. Germline CDR1 and CDR2: KGHDR and SFDVKD.

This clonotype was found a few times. CDR3 DNA sequence: TGTGCCAGCAGTTACGGCCACCGACAGGGTTCTCAGCCCCAGCATTTT. This encodes CASSYGHRQGSQPQHF. J is TRBJ1-5 and V is TRBV6-2 or TRBV6-3, with 7 bases fitting TRBD1. The V gene end was trimmed by 2 bases and the J gene end by 6 bases; junction bases not matched to a gene: 10. The CDR3 totals 16 residues. In germline, CDR1 is MNHEY, CDR2 SVGEGT.

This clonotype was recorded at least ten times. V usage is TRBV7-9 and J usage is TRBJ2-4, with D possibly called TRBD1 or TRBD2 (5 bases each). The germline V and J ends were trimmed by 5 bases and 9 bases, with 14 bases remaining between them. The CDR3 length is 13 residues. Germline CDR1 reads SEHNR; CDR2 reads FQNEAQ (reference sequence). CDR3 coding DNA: TGTGCCAGCAGCCCCCAGGGACCGGGCATTCAGTACTTC. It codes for CASSPQGPGIQYF. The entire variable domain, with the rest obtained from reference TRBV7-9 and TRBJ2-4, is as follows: DTGVSQNPRHKITKRGQNVTFRCDPISEHNRLYWYRQTLGQGPEFLTYFQNEAQLEKSRLLSDRFSAERPKGSFSTLEIQRTEQGDSAMYLCASSPQGPGIQYFGAGTRLSVL.

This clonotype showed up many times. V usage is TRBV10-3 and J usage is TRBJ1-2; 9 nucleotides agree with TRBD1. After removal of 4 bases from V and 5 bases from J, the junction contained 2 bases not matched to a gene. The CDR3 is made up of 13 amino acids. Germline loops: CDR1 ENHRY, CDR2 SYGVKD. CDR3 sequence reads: CAISGDRAYGYTF. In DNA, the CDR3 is TGTGCCATCAGTGGGGACAGGGCTTATGGCTACACCTTC.

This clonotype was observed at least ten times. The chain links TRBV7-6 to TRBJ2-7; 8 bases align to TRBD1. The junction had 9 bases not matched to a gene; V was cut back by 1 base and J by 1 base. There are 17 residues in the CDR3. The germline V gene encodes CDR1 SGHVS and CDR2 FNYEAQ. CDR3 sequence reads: CASSLDSGTGISYEQYF. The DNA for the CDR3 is TGTGCCAGCAGCTTAGATTCCGGGACAGGAATTTCCTACGAGCAGTACTTC.

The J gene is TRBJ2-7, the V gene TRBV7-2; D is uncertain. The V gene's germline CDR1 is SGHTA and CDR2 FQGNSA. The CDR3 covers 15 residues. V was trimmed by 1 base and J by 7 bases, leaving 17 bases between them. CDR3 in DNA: TGTGCCAGCAGCTTAGAGTACAGTAACCGTAGGGAGCAGTACTTC. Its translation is CASSLEYSNRREQYF.

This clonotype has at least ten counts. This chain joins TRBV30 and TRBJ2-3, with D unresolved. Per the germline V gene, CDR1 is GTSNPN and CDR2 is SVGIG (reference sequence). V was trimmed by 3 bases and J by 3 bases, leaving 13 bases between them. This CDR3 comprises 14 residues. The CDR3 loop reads CAWSVTLRTDTQYF. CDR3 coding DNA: TGTGCCTGGAGCGTCACCCTGAGGACAGATACGCAGTATTTT. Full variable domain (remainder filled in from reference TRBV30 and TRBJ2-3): SQTIHQWPATLVQPVGSPLSLECTVEGTSNPNLYWYRQAAGRGLQLLFYSVGIGQISSEVPQNLSASRPQDRQFILSSKKLLLSDSGFYLCAWSVTLRTDTQYFGPGTRLTVL.

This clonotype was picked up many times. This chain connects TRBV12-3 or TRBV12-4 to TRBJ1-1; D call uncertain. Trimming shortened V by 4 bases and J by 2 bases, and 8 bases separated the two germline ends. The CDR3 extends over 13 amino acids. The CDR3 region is CASSSELNTEAFF. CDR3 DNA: TGTGCCAGCAGTTCCGAGCTCAACACTGAAGCTTTCTTT.

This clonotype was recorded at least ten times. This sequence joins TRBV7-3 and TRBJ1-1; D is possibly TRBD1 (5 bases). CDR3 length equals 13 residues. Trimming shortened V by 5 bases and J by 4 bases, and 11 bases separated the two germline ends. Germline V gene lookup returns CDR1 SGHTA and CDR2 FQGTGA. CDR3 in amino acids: CASSVRGGTEAFF. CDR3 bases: TGTGCCAGCAGCGTGCGCGGGGGCACTGAAGCTTTCTTT.

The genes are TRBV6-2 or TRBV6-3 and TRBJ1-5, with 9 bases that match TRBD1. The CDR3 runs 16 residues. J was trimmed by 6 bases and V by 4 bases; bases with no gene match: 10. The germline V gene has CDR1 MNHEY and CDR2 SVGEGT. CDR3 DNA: TGTGCCAGCAGTTTGAGAGGACAGGGGACAGGTCAGCCCCAGCATTTT. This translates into CASSLRGQGTGQPQHF.

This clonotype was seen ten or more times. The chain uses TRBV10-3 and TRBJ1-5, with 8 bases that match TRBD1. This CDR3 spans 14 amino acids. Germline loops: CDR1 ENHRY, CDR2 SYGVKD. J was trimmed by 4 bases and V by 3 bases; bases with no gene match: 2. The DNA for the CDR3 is TGTGCCATCAGTGACTACAGGGGGAATCAGCCCCAGCATTTT. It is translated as CAISDYRGNQPQHF.

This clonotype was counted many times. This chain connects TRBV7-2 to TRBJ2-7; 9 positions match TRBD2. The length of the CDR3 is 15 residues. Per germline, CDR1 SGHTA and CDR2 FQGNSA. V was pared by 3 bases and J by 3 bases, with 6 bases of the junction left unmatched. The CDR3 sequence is CASSFGSSGDYEQYF. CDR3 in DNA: TGTGCCAGCAGCTTTGGGTCTAGCGGGGACTACGAGCAGTACTTC. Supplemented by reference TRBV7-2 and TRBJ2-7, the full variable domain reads GAGVSQSPSNKVTEKGKDVELRCDPISGHTALYWYRQSLGQGLEFLIYFQGNSAPDKSGLPSDRFSAERTGGSVSTLTIQRTQQEDSAVYLCASSFGSSGDYEQYFGPGTRLTVT.

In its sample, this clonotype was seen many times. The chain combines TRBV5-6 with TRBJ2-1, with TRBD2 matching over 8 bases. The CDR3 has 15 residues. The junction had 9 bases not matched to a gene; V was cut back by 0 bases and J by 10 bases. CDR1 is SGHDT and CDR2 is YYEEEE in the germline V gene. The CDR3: CASSLAGGALREQFF. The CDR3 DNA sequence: TGTGCCAGCAGCTTGGCGGGGGGGGCCCTTCGCGAGCAGTTCTTC.

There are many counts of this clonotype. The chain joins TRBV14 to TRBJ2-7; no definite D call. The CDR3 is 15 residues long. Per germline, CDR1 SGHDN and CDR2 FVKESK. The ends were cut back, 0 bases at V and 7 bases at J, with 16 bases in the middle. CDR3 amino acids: CASSQDLFPMGEQYF. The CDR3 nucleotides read TGTGCCAGCAGCCAAGATTTGTTTCCCATGGGTGAGCAGTACTTC.

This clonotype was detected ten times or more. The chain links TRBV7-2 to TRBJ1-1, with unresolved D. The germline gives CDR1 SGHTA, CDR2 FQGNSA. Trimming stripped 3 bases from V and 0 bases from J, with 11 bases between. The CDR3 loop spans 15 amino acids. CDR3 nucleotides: TGTGCCAGCAGCTTTTTCGGTTGGGTGAACACTGAAGCTTTCTTT. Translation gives CASSFFGWVNTEAFF.

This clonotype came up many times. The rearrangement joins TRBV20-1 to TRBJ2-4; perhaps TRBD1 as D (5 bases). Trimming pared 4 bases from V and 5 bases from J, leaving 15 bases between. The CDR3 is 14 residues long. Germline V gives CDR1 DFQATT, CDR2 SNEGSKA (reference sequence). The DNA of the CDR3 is TGCAGTGCTATTTTTTGGGGCGGTGAAAACATTCAGTACTTC. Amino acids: CSAIFWGGENIQYF.

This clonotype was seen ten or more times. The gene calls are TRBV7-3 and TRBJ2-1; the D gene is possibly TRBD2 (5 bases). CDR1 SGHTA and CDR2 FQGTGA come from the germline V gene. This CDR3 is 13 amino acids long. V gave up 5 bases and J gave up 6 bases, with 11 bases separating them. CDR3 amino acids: CASSPLGSNEQFF. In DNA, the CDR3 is TGTGCCAGCAGCCCACTAGGGAGCAATGAGCAGTTCTTC. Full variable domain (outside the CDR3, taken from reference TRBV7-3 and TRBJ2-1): GAGVSQTPSNKVTEKGKYVELRCDPISGHTALYWYRQSLGQGPEFLIYFQGTGAADDSGLPNDRFFAVRPEGSVSTLKIQRTERGDSAVYLCASSPLGSNEQFFGPGTRLTVL.

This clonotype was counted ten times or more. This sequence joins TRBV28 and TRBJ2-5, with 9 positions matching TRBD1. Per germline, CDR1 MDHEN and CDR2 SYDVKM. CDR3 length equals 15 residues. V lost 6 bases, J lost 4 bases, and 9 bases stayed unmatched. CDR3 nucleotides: TGTGCCAGCAGCCGACCACAGGGGGCTGGAGAGACCCAGTACTTC. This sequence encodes CASSRPQGAGETQYF.

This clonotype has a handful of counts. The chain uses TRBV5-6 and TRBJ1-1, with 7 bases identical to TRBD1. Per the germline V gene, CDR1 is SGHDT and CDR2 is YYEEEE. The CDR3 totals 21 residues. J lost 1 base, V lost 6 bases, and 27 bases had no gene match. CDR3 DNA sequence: TGTGCCAGCAACATTTTTTGGGGCCGAGGGACAGATATTTTGAGGAACACTGAAGCTTTCTTT. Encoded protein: CASNIFWGRGTDILRNTEAFF.